One sample yielded the 5 T cell receptor beta chains listed below, sequenced in a study of immune evolution from preneoplasia to lung adenocarcinoma. This table comes from immunoSEQ multiplex PCR, and its TCRdb copy is limited to in-frame clones, with some not included. This table has about 7,300 clones, over 55% appearing once. Sequenced: FFPE lung adenocarcinoma in situ tissue. These receptors all come from a donor aged 70 or over with lung adenocarcinoma. Some clones in this sample may be carry-over from other donors' samples.

This chain uses TRBV7-9 with TRBJ1-2; 10 nucleotides line up with TRBD1. Germline CDR1 reads SEHNR; CDR2 reads FQNEAQ (reference sequence). Germline trimming cut 0 bases from V and 5 bases from J; bases unmatched to any gene: 6. This CDR3 spans 16 amino acids. The CDR3 loop is CASSLAGQGTQYGYTF. The CDR3, as DNA: TGTGCCAGCAGCTTAGCGGGACAGGGGACCCAATATGGCTACACCTTC.

The CDR3 region is CASSVFSTLNEKLFF. CDR3 DNA: TGTGCCAGTAGTGTCTTTTCGACCTTGAATGAAAAACTGTTTTTT. The chain uses TRBV19 and TRBJ1-4; D is ambiguous. The CDR3 totals 15 residues. CDR1 and CDR2 (germline): LNHDA, SQIVND (reference sequence). V lost 5 bases, J lost 5 bases, and 15 bases lay in between.

The chain links TRBV6-1 to TRBJ1-2; D is ambiguous. Germline V CDR1 and CDR2: MNHNS, SASEGT. This CDR3 contains 13 residues. Trimming stripped 2 bases from V and 7 bases from J, with 11 bases between. The CDR3 is CASSELGTGGYTF. In nucleotides, the CDR3 is TGTGCCAGCAGTGAACTAGGTACCGGTGGCTACACCTTC.

This clone showed up just once. The V gene is TRBV6-1, the J gene TRBJ2-3; maybe TRBD2 (6 bases). Trimming removed 3 bases at V and 1 base at J, with 11 bases between. This CDR3 spans 15 amino acids. Germline V CDR1 and CDR2: MNHNS, SASEGT. The CDR3 DNA reads TGTGCCAGCAGTGATGGCGGGGACGGCACAGATACGCAGTATTTT. Encoded protein: CASSDGGDGTDTQYF.

The chain uses TRBV5-1 and TRBJ2-2; no firm D call. CDR1 is SGHRS, CDR2 YFSETQ, per germline. CDR3 length: 16 residues. V lost 4 bases and J 2 bases, leaving 15 bases between the germline ends. The CDR3 DNA sequence: TGCGCCAGCAGCCCCGCGTCTCAAACCAACACCGGGGAGCTGTTTTTT. This codes for CASSPASQTNTGELFF.